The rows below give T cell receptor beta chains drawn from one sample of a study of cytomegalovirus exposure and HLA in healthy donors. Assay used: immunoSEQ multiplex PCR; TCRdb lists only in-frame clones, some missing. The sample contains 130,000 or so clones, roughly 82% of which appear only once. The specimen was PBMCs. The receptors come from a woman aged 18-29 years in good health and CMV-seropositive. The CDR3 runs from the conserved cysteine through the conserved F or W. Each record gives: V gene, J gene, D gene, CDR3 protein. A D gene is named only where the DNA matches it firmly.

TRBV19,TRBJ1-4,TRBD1,CASRGSQGYEKLFF
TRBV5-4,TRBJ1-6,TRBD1,CASSSGDRVTNSPLHF
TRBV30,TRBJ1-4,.,CAWSMAKGQEKLFF
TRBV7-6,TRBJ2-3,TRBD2,CASSLAQRGGTDTQYF
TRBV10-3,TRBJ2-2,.,CAIRGSQPTGELFF
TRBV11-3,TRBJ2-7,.,CASSLQGREDEQYF
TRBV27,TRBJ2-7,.,CASSPWGDGPPSEQYF
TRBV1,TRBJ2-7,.,CTSKSGLAGGLYEQYF
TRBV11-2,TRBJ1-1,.,CASSSGWEPLRNTEAFF
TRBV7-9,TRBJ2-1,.,CASSLKWGGEQFF
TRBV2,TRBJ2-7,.,CASSDIRTATEQYF
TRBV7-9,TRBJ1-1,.,CASSPSTSEAFF
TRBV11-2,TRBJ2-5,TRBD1,CASSPQTGVETQYF
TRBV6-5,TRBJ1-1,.,CASLGGGLTEAFF
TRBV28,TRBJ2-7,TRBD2,CASSLFSGGHYEQYF
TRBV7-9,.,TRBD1,CASSWDRVNYEQYF
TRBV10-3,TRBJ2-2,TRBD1,CAISSGQAGELFF
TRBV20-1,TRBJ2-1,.,CSAQIDEQFF
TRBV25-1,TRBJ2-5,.,CASSAPGRQETQYF
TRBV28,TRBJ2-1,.,CASSTAGYNEQFF